These T cell receptor beta chains were read from a single sample in a study of blood T cell repertoires in COVID-19. Produced via immunoSEQ multiplex PCR; TCRdb's table is partial and in-frame only. The sample has 72,000 or so clones; around 85% are singletons. The sample was peripheral blood. The receptors were sampled from a woman older than 75 with active or convalescent COVID-19. Both conserved end residues are part of each CDR3. The D gene is left open where the match is weak. Clone size is shown for a subset of rows, as once, few, many or a class of expanded clone.

clone size: .
J gene: TRBJ2-5
V gene: TRBV18
D gene: .
CDR3 DNA: TGTGCCAGCTCAAATAGTCTAGAAGAGACCCAGTACTTC
CDR3 protein: CASSNSLEETQYF

clone size: .
J gene: TRBJ2-5
V gene: TRBV10-3
D gene: TRBD2
CDR3 DNA: TGTGCCATCAGTGAGTGGCGGGGGGGCGGTGAGACCCAGTACTTC
CDR3 protein: CAISEWRGGGETQYF

clone size: once
J gene: TRBJ1-4
V gene: TRBV7-9
D gene: .
CDR3 DNA: TGTGCCAGCAGCTTAGACGGGGAAAAACTGTTTTTT
CDR3 protein: CASSLDGEKLFF

clone size: .
J gene: TRBJ1-3
V gene: TRBV6-5
D gene: .
CDR3 DNA: TGTGCCAGCAGGGACAGCTCTGGAAACACCATATATTTT
CDR3 protein: CASRDSSGNTIYF

clone size: .
J gene: TRBJ2-3
V gene: TRBV5-1
D gene: TRBD2
CDR3 DNA: TGCGCCAGCAGCTCAGAAGCGGGGGGGAAAGATACGCAGTATTTT
CDR3 protein: CASSSEAGGKDTQYF

clone size: .
J gene: TRBJ2-7
V gene: TRBV11-2
D gene: .
CDR3 DNA: TGTGCCAGCAGTGATAGCACTATCTACGAGCAGTACTTC
CDR3 protein: CASSDSTIYEQYF

clone size: .
J gene: TRBJ2-1
V gene: TRBV18
D gene: TRBD2
CDR3 DNA: TGTGCCAGCTCCCTCAGCGGGGGGTCGCACAATGAGCAGTTCTTC
CDR3 protein: CASSLSGGSHNEQFF

clone size: few
J gene: TRBJ2-1
V gene: TRBV9
D gene: .
CDR3 DNA: TGTGCCAGCAGCACCCCCCCGGGCAGGGGAAATGAGCAGTTCTTC
CDR3 protein: CASSTPPGRGNEQFF

clone size: .
J gene: TRBJ1-4
V gene: TRBV30
D gene: .
CDR3 DNA: TGTGCCTGGAGTGTAACACAGGGTCGTGAAAAACTGTTTTTT
CDR3 protein: CAWSVTQGREKLFF

clone size: .
J gene: TRBJ1-5
V gene: TRBV30
D gene: .
CDR3 DNA: TGTGCCTGGAGTGTTGGGCGCAATCAGCCCCAGCATTTT
CDR3 protein: CAWSVGRNQPQHF

clone size: .
J gene: TRBJ2-7
V gene: TRBV7-9
D gene: .
CDR3 DNA: TGTGCCAGCAGTAAGCGGGCGACACCTAAAGAGCAGTACTTC
CDR3 protein: CASSKRATPKEQYF